The rows below give T cell receptor beta chains drawn from one sample of a study of molecular identifiers for immune sequencing clone quantification. Each CDR3 protein gets one entry after TCRdb re-called the PCR reads with MiXCR. Of under 350,000 distinct CDR3 sequences listed, roughly 24% are singletons. The sample consisted of naive CD8+ T cells from blood, with Jurkat cell RNA spiked in. The receptors originated from a human donor in good health. Some libraries in this study had Jurkat cell RNA spiked in. Both conserved end residues are part of each CDR3. Each record gives: D gene, clone size, J gene, V gene, CDR3 protein, CDR3 DNA. D genes are given only for firm matches. Size tells how often a clone was seen (once, few, many) or the class of an expanded clone, and some rows leave it out.

>-|few|TRBJ2-1|TRBV7-3
CASSLEGSEQFF
TGTGCCAGCAGCCTGGAAGGGTCTGAGCAGTTCTTC
>TRBD1|many|TRBJ2-3|TRBV28
CASSKDRVADTQYF
TGTGCCAGCAGTAAGGACAGGGTAGCAGATACGCAGTATTTT
>TRBD2|-|TRBJ2-1|TRBV6-1
CASSVLAEYNEQFF
TGTGCCAGCAGTGTACTAGCGGAATACAATGAGCAGTTCTTC
>TRBD2|-|TRBJ2-5|TRBV20-1
CSVKTSGQETQYF
TGCAGTGTCAAGACTAGCGGCCAAGAGACCCAGTACTTC
>-|-|TRBJ1-3|TRBV4-2
CASSQDWAASGNTIYF
TGTGCCAGCAGCCAAGATTGGGCAGCCTCTGGAAACACCATATATTTT
>TRBD2|few|TRBJ2-5|TRBV6-5
CASSYGLAGGGKQETQYF
TGTGCCAGCAGTTACGGCCTAGCGGGAGGGGGTAAACAAGAGACCCAGTACTTC
>-|many|TRBJ1-2|TRBV7-6
CASSPTADGGANYGYTF
TGTGCCAGCAGCCCAACCGCGGACGGTGGGGCTAACTATGGCTACACCTTC
>-|many|TRBJ2-5|TRBV10-3
CAIWMATQYF
TGTGCCATCTGGATGGCGACCCAGTACTTC
>-|-|TRBJ1-4|TRBV6-5
CASSYLALGELFF
TGTGCCAGCAGTTACTTAGCTCTTGGGGAACTGTTTTTT
>-|many|TRBJ1-4|TRBV5-1
CASSKYKPTNEKLFF
TGCGCCAGCAGCAAATACAAACCAACTAATGAAAAACTGTTTTTT
>-|many|TRBJ2-7|TRBV7-2
CASSLGTQGYEQYF
TGTGCCAGCAGCTTGGGGACACAAGGGTACGAGCAGTACTTC
>-|-|TRBJ1-1|TRBV14
CASSPEAGWSEAFF
TGTGCCAGCAGCCCCGAGGCCGGTTGGTCTGAAGCTTTCTTT
>TRBD2|-|TRBJ2-5|TRBV6-6
CASSYPGTSGETQYF
TGTGCCAGCAGTTACCCTGGGACTAGTGGTGAGACCCAGTACTTC
>-|-|TRBJ2-5|TRBV5-1
CASREIQGGVQETQYF
TGCGCCAGTCGAGAGATCCAAGGGGGGGTCCAAGAGACCCAGTACTTC
>TRBD1|-|TRBJ2-7|TRBV7-9
CASSHPSDRAYEQYF
TGTGCCAGCAGCCACCCGTCGGACAGGGCCTACGAGCAGTACTTC
>TRBD1|many|TRBJ2-7|TRBV9
CASSLFGTDSYEQYF
TGTGCCAGCAGCCTTTTTGGGACAGACTCCTACGAGCAGTACTTC
>-|few|TRBJ2-7|TRBV7-9
CASSRRQAYEQYF
TGTGCCAGCAGTCGACGACAGGCCTACGAGCAGTACTTC